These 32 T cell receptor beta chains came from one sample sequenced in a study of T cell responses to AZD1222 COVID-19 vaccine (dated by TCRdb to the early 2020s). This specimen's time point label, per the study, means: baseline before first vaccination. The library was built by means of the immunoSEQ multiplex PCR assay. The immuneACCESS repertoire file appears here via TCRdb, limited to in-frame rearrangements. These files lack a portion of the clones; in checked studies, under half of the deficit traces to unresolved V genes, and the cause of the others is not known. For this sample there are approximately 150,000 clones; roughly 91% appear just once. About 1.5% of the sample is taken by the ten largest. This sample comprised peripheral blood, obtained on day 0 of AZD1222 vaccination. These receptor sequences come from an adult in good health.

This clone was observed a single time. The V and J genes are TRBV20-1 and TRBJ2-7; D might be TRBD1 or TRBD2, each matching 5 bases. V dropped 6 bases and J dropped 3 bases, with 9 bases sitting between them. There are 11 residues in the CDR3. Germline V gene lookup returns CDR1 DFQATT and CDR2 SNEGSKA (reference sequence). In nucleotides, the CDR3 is TGCAGTGCCTGGGACCTCTACGAGCAGTACTTC. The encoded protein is CSAWDLYEQYF.

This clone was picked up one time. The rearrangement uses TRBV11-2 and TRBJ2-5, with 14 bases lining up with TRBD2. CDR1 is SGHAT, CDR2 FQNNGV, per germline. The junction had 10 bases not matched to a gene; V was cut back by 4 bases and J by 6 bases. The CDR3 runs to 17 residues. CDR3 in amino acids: CASSSRGTSGSRKTQYF. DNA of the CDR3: TGTGCCAGCAGCTCCCGGGGGACTAGCGGGAGTAGGAAGACCCAGTACTTC.

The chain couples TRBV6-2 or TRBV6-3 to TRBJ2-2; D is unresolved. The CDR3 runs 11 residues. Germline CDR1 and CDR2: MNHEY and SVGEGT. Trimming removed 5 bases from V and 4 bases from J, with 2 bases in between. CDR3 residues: CASSLTGELFF. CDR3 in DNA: TGTGCCAGCAGTCTCACCGGGGAGCTGTTTTTT.

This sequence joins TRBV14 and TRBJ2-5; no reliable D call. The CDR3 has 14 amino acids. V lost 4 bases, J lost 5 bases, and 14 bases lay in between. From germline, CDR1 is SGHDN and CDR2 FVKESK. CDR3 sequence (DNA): TGTGCCAGCAGCCCCTCAAGAGTGGGGGAGACCCAGTACTTC. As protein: CASSPSRVGETQYF. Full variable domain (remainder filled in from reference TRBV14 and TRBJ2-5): EAGVTQFPSHSVIEKGQTVTLRCDPISGHDNLYWYRRVMGKEIKFLLHFVKESKQDESGMPNNRFLAERTGGTYSTLKVQPAELEDSGVYFCASSPSRVGETQYFGPGTRLLVL.

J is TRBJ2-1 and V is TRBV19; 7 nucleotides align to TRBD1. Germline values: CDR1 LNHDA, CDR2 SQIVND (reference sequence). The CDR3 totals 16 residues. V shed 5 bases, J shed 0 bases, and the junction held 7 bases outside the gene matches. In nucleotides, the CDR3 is TGTGCCAGTAGTCCCCAGGGGGAGACCTCCTACAATGAGCAGTTCTTC. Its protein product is CASSPQGETSYNEQFF.

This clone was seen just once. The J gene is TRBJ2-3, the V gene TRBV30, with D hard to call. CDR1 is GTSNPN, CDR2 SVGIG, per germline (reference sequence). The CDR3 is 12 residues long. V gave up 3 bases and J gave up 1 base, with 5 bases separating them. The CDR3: CAWSEGTDTQYF. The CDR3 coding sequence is TGTGCCTGGAGCGAAGGCACAGATACGCAGTATTTT.

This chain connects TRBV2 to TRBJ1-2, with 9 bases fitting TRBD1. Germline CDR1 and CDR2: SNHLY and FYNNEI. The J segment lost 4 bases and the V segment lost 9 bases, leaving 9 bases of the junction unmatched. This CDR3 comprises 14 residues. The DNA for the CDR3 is TGTGCCAGTTTATTGACAGGGGGGATCTATGGCTACACCTTC. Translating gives CASLLTGGIYGYTF.

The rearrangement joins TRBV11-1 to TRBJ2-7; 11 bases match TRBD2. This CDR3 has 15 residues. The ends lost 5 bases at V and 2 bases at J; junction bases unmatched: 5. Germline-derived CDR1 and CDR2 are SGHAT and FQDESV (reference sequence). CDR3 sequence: CASSLGTSGTYEQYF. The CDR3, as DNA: TGTGCCAGCAGCCTCGGGACTAGCGGTACCTACGAGCAGTACTTC.

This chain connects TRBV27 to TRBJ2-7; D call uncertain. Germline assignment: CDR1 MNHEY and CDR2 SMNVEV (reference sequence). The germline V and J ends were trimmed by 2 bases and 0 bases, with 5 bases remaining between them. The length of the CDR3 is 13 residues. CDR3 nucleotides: TGTGCCAGCAGTTTACAGAGCTCCTACGAGCAGTACTTC. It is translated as CASSLQSSYEQYF.

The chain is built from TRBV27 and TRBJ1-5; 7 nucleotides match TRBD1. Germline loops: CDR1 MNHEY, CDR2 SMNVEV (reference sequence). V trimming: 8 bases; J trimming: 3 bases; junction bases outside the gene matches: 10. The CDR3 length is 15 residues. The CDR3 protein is CASGFWGQTNQPQHF. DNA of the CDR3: TGTGCCAGCGGCTTCTGGGGACAGACCAATCAGCCCCAGCATTTT.

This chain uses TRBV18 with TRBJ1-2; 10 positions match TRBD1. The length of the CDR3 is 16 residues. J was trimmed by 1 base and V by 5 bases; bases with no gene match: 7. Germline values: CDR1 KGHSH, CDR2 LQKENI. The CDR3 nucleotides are TGTGCCAGCTCATCGACAGGGGGCGCGAATAACTATGGCTACACCTTC. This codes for CASSSTGGANNYGYTF.

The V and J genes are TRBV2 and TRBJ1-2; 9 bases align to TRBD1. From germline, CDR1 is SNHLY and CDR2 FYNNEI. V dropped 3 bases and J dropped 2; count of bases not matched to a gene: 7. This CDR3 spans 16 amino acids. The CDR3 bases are TGTGCCAGCAGTGACTTACTTGACAGGGGGAACTATGGCTACACCTTC. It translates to CASSDLLDRGNYGYTF.

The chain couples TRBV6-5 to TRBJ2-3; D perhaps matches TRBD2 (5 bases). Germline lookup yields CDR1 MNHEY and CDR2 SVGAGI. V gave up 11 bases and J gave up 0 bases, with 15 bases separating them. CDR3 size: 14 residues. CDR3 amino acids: CACQRGTSTDTQYF. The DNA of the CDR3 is TGTGCCTGCCAACGGGGAACTAGCACAGATACGCAGTATTTT.

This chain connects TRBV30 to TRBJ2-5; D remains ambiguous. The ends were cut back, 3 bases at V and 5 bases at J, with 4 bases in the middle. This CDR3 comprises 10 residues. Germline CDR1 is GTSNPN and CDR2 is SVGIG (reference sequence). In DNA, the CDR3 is TGTGCCTGGAGGGGCGAGACCCAGTACTTC. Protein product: CAWRGETQYF.

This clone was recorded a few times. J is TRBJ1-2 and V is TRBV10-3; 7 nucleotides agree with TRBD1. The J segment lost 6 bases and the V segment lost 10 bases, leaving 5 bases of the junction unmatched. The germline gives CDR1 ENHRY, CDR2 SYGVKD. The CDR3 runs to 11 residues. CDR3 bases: TGTGCCACCCGCGACAGGGATGGCTACACCTTC. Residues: CATRDRDGYTF.

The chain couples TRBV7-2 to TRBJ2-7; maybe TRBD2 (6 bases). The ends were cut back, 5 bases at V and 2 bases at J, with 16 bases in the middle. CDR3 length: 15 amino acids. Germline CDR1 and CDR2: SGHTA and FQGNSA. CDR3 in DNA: TGTGCCAGCAGCCGGGACTTTGCGTTCCCCTACGAGCAGTACTTC. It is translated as CASSRDFAFPYEQYF.

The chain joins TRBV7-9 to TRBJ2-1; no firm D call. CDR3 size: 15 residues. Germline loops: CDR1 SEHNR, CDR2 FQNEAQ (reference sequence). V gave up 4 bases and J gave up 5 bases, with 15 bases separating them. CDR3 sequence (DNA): TGTGCCAGCAGCTCGACTGTCTGGATAAACAATGAGCAGTTCTTC. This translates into CASSSTVWINNEQFF.

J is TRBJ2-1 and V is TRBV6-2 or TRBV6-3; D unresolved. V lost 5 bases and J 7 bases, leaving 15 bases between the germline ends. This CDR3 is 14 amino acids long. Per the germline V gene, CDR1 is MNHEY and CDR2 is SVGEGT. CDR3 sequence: CASSPTGGENEQFF. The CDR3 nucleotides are TGTGCCAGCAGTCCGACTGGCGGAGAAAATGAGCAGTTCTTC.

The CDR3 loop is CAWSSMSSYNSPLHF. The CDR3 nucleotides read TGTGCCTGGAGTTCTATGAGCTCCTATAATTCACCCCTCCACTTT. The chain joins TRBV30 to TRBJ1-6, with D unresolved. Deletions cut 2 bases from V and 0 bases from J, with 8 bases between. Germline assignment: CDR1 GTSNPN and CDR2 SVGIG (reference sequence). This CDR3 contains 15 residues.

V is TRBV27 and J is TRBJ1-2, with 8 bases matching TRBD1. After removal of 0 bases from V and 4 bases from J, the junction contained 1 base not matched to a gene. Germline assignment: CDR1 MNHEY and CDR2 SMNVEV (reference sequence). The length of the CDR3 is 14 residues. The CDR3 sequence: CASSLSTGAYGYTF. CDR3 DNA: TGTGCCAGCAGTTTATCGACAGGGGCCTATGGCTACACCTTC.

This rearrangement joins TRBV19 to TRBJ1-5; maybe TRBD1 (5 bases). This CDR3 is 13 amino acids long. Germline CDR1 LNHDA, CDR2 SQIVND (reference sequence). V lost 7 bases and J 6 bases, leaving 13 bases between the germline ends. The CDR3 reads CASTTGGIQPQHF. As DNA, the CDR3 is TGTGCCAGTACTACCGGGGGGATTCAGCCCCAGCATTTT.

The CDR3 coding sequence is TGTGCCAGCAGCCGCATAACACTTCCCGGGACAGGGGGCGCAAGGCGGGAGCAGTTCTTC. It translates to CASSRITLPGTGGARREQFF. This rearrangement joins TRBV14 to TRBJ2-1; TRBD1 agrees at 12 bases. V trimming: 4 bases; J trimming: 10 bases; junction bases outside the gene matches: 23. Germline assignment: CDR1 SGHDN and CDR2 FVKESK. The CDR3 loop spans 20 amino acids.

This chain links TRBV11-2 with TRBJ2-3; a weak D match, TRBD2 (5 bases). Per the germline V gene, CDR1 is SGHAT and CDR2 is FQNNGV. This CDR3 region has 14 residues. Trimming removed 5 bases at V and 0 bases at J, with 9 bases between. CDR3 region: CASSRRTSTDTQYF. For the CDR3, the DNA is TGTGCCAGCAGCCGACGGACTAGCACAGATACGCAGTATTTT.

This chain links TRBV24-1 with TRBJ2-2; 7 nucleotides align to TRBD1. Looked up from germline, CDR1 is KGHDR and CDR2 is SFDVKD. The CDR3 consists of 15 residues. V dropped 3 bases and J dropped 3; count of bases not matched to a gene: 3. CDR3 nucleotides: TGTGCCACCAGTGATGGGGGACAGTACACCGGGGAGCTGTTTTTT. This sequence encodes CATSDGGQYTGELFF.

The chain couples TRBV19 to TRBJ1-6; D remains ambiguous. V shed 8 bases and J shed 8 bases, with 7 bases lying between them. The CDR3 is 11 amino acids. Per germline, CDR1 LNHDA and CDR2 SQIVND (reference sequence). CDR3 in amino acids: CASQKDSPLHF. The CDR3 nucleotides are TGTGCCAGTCAGAAGGATTCACCCCTCCACTTT. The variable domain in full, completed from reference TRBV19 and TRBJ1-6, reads DGGITQSPKYLFRKEGQNVTLSCEQNLNHDAMYWYRQDPGQGLRLIYYSQIVNDFQKGDIAEGYSVSREKKESFPLTVTSAQKNPTAFYLCASQKDSPLHFGNGTRLTVT.

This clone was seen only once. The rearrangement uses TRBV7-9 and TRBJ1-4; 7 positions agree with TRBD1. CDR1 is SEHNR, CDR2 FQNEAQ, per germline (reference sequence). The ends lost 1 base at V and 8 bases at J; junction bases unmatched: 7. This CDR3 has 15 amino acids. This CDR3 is CASSLDATGSEKLFF. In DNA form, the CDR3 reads TGTGCCAGCAGCTTAGATGCGACAGGGAGCGAAAAACTGTTTTTT.

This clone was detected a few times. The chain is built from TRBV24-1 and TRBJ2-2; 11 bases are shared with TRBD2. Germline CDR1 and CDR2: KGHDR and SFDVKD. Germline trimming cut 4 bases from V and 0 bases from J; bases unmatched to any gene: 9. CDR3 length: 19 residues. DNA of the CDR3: TGTGCCACCAGTGACCGCAGTGGTAGCGGGGGGGCGAACACCGGGGAGCTGTTTTTT. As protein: CATSDRSGSGGANTGELFF.

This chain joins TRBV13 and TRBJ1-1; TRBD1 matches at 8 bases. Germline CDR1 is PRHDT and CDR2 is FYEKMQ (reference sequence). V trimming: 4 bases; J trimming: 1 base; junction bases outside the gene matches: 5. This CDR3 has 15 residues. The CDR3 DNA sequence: TGTGCCAGCAGCTCCAGACAGGGGAGGAACACTGAAGCTTTCTTT. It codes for CASSSRQGRNTEAFF.

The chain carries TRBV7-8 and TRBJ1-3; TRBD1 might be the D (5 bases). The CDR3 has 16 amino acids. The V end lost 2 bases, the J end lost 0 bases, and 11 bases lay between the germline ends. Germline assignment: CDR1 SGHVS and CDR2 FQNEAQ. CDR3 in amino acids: CASSLLRGSSGNTIYF. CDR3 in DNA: TGTGCCAGCAGCTTACTAAGGGGATCCTCTGGAAACACCATATATTTT.

In DNA form, the CDR3 reads TGTGCCAGCAGTTACACTTGGGACAGGGGTGATGTTGAAGCTTTCTTT. Translated: CASSYTWDRGDVEAFF. V gene TRBV6-5 combines with J gene TRBJ1-1; the match to TRBD1 covers 10 bases. Trimming took 2 bases from V and 7 from J; bases not matched to a gene: 10. This CDR3 region has 16 residues. Germline CDR1 MNHEY, CDR2 SVGAGI.

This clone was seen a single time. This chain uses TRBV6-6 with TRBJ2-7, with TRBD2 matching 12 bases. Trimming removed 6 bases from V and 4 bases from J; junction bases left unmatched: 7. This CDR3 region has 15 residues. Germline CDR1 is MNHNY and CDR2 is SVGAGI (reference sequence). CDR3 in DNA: TGTGCCAGCAGACTAGCGGGAGGTTACGGGTACGAGCAGTACTTC. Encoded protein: CASRLAGGYGYEQYF.

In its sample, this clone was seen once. The CDR3 spells CASSLVPLTGDYLHF. As DNA, the CDR3 is TGTGCCAGCAGCTTAGTCCCCCTGACAGGGGACTACCTCCACTTT. The V gene is TRBV11-1, the J gene TRBJ1-6; 8 bases agree with TRBD1. The CDR3 spans 15 residues. From germline, CDR1 is SGHAT and CDR2 FQDESV (reference sequence). The V segment lost 1 base and the J segment 15 bases; nucleotides outside the gene matches: 11.